This T cell receptor (beta chain) was found in a study of cytomegalovirus exposure and HLA in healthy donors. Whole-study results and caveats: Reports state that TCR beta sequences accurately predicted most subjects' HLA-A and HLA-B alleles. Segments of the TCR beta V type were, in most cases, productive about 87% or about 30% of the time in an earlier analysis.

Germline V gene data show CDR1 as MNHEY and CDR2 as SMNVEV (reference sequence). The CDR3 totals 16 residues. Trimming removed 3 bases at V and 4 bases at J, with 19 bases between. In regard to this clone: The antigen is undetermined.

This PCR relied on a set of 60 Vbeta primers and 13 Jbeta primers. Sequenced by immunoSEQ multiplex PCR; TCRdb stores in-frame clones only, minus some. The specimen's table records some 130,000 clones. The source material was PBMCs. This clonotype was sampled from a young man in good health and CMV-seronegative. J is TRBJ2-7 and V is TRBV27; D is possibly TRBD1 (6 bases). CDR3 in amino acids: CASSLVTRGGAYEQYF. The DNA for the CDR3 is TGTGCCAGCAGTTTGGTCACCAGGGGTGGAGCGTACGAGCAGTACTTC.